This T cell receptor (beta chain) is drawn from a study of tumor and adjacent non-tumor tissue in lung cancer. This clonotype was seen a single time. The junction does not match germline at one end; this may be a read error. The template was RNA from unsorted bulk tissue. This CDR3 has 19 amino acids. From germline, CDR1 is SGHAT and CDR2 FQNNGV. Three rounds of nested PCR, following a modified ARM-PCR protocol, produced the TCRbeta library. TCRdb called the multiplex PCR reads again in MiXCR, with one record for every CDR3 protein. The repertoire consists of more than 85,000 distinct CDR3 sequences, with roughly 73% occurring once and the leading ten covering about 40%.

The origin of this receptor is a woman aged 55-69 years with non-small cell lung cancer. Sequencing was done on a sample of lung tumor tissue. This chain links TRBV11-2 with TRBJ2-1; D possibly corresponds to TRBD2 (6 bases). The CDR3 DNA sequence: TGTGCCAACAGCTTAGTGGGGAGCGGACTACGCTTTTCCTACAATGAGCAGTTCTTC. Residues: CANSLVGSGLRFSYNEQFF.